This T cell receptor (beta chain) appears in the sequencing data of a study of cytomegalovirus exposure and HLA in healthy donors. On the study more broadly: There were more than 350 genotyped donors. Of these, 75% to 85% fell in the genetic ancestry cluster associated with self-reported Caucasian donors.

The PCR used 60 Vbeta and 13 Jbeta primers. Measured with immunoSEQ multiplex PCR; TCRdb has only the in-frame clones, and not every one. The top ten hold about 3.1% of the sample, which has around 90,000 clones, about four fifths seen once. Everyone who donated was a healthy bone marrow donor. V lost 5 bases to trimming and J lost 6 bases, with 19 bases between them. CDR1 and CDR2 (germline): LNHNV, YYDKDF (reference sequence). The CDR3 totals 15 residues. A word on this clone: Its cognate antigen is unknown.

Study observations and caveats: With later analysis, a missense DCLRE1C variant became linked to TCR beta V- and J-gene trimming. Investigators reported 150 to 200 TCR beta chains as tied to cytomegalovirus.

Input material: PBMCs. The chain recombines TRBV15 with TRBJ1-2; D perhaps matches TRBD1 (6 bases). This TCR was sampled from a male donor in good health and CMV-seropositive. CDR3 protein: CATSYSRNRVDGYTF. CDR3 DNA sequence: TGTGCCACCAGCTATTCACGGAACAGGGTGGATGGCTACACCTTC.